The TCR beta chain described here comes from a study of cytomegalovirus exposure and HLA in healthy donors. The study's findings and limits: Some V segments (TRBV6-2 and TRBV6-3 among them) were excluded as indistinguishable. Whilst most TCR sequences proved rare, a subset of public TCRs occurred across many donors.

With regard to this clone: The antigen is not known.

PCR involved 60 Vbeta and 13 Jbeta primers. TCRdb's table, derived via immunoSEQ multiplex PCR, lists solely in-frame clones and lacks some. The table has some 190,000 clones, around four fifths seen once. The CDR3 is 17 amino acids. Germline V lookup: CDR1 WSHSY, CDR2 SAAADI. V was clipped by 6 bases and J by 0 bases; unmatched bases: 8. Donors sampled were nominally healthy, though unrecorded immune exposures were likely. The clonotype originates from a man aged 18 to 30 in good health and CMV-seronegative. The material sequenced was PBMCs. The rearrangement links TRBV10-2 to TRBJ1-5; 10 bases are shared with TRBD1. The CDR3 loop reads CASSATGGQGSNQPQHF. The CDR3 coding sequence is TGCGCCAGCAGCGCGACAGGGGGCCAGGGTAGCAATCAGCCCCAGCATTTT.